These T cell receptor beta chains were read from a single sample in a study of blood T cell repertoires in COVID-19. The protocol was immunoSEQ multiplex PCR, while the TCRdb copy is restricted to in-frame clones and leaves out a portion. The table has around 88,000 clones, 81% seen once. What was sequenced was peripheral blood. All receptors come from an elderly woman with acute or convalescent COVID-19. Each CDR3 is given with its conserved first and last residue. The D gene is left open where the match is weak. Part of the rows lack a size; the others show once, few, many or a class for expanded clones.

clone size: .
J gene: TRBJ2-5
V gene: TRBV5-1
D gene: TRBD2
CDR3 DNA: TGCGCCAGCAGCAACGGACTAGCGGGGGGGCAAGAGACCCAGTACTTC
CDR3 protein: CASSNGLAGGQETQYF

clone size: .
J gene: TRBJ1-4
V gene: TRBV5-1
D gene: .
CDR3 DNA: TGCGCCAGCAGCTTGGATGGGACAAGGGCTGAAAAACTGTTTTTT
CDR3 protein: CASSLDGTRAEKLFF

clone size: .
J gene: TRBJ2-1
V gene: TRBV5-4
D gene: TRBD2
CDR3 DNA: TGTGCCAGCAGCGTCGGGACTAGCGGGATTTACAATGAGCAGTTCTTC
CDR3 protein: CASSVGTSGIYNEQFF

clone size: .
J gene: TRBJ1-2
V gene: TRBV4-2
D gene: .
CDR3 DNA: TGTGCCAGCAGCCAAAGTCAGGCAGATTCTAACTATGGCTACACCTTC
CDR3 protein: CASSQSQADSNYGYTF

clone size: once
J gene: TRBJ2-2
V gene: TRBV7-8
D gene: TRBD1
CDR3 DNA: TGTGCCAGCAGCTTCAACGGACAGGGGGCAGACGGGGAGCTGTTTTTT
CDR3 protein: CASSFNGQGADGELFF

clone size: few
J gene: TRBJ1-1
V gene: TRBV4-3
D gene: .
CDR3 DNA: TGCGCCAGCAGCCAAGATAAAGGCCCGGCGGCCACTGAAGCTTTCTTT
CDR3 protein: CASSQDKGPAATEAFF

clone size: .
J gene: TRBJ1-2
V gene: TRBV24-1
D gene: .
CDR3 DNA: TGTGCCACCAGTGAGTCCCCCCAGGGTAGAGGCTACACCTTC
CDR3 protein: CATSESPQGRGYTF

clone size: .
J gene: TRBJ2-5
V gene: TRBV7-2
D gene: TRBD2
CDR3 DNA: TGTGCCAGCAGCGCTAGCGGGGGAACGGGGGACCAGTACTTC
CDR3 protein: CASSASGGTGDQYF

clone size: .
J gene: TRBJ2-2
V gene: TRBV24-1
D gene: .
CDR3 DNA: TGTGCCACCAGTGGGGCCTCTAGCTCGAACACCGGGGAGCTGTTTTTT
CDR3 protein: CATSGASSSNTGELFF

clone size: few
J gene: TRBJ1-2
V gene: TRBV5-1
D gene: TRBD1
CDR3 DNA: TGCGCCAGCAGCTTTAACAGGGGGCCCGACTTCTATGGCTACACCTTC
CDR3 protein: CASSFNRGPDFYGYTF

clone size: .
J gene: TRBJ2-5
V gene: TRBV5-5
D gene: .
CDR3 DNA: TGTGCCAGCAGCTTGTCAAACAGCCAAGGGACCCAGTACTTC
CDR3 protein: CASSLSNSQGTQYF

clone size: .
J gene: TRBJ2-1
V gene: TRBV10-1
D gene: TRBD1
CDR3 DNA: TGCGCCAGCACCGCCGGGACAGGGGGTCGGAATGAGCAGTTCTTC
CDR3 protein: CASTAGTGGRNEQFF

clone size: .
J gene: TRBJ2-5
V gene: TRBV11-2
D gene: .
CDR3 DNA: TGTGCCAGCAGCTGGGGCGGTCGTCTCCAAGAGACCCAGTACTTC
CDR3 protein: CASSWGGRLQETQYF

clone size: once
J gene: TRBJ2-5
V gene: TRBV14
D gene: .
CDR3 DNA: TGTGCCAGCAGCCAAGGAGCTTTCAAGACCCAGTACTTC
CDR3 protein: CASSQGAFKTQYF

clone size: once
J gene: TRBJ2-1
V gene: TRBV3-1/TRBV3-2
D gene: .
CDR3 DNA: TGTGCCAGCAGCCCAACAGGGTACAATGAGCAGTTCTTC
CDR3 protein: CASSPTGYNEQFF

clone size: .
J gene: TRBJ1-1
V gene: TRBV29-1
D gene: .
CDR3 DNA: TGCAGCGTTGAAGAGGCCACTGAAGCTTTCTTT
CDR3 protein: CSVEEATEAFF

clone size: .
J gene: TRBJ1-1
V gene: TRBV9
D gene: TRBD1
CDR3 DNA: TGTGCCAGCAGTGTCACAGGGGGCATTGTTCGGAACACTGAAGCTTTCTTT
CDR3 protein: CASSVTGGIVRNTEAFF

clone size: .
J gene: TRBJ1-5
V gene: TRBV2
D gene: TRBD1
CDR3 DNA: TGTGCCAGCAGCCCGACAGGGGGGGACAATCAGCCCCAGCATTTT
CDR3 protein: CASSPTGGDNQPQHF

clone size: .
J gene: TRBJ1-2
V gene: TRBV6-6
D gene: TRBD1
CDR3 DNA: TGTGCCAGCAGGCGAAGGGGACAGGGACAAGCTAACTATGGCTACACCTTC
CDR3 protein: CASRRRGQGQANYGYTF

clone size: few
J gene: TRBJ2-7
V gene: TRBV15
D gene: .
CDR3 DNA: TGTGCCACCAGCAGAGATTTGGGGCAGGGCGTGGAGCAGTACTTC
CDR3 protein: CATSRDLGQGVEQYF

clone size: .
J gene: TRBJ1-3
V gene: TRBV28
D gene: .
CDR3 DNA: TGTGCCAGCAGTTTCGACAGGCCCATCGACTCTGGAAACACCATATATTTT
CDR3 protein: CASSFDRPIDSGNTIYF

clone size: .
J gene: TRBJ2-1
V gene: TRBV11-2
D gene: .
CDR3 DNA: TGTGCCAGCAGCTCCGGAGAGGGCGGGGGCCGAAGCTCCTACAATGAGCAGTTCTTC
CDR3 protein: CASSSGEGGGRSSYNEQFF

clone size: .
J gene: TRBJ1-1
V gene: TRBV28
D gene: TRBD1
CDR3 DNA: TGTGCCAGCACCGGAACCGGGACAGGGTATGGTTTTGGTGAAGCTTTCTTT
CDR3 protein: CASTGTGTGYGFGEAFF

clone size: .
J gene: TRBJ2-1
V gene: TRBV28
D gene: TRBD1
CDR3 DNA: TGTGCCAGCAGTTCCTCACAGGGGAACTACAATGAGCAGTTCTTC
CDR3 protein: CASSSSQGNYNEQFF